Each of the 30 T cell receptor beta chains below was sequenced from the same sample in a study of beta chain features in type 1 diabetes. General study points: TCRB CDR3s were moderately but significantly shorter in Type 1 diabetes patients in all four CD4+ subsets.

Expressed TCRB transcripts were sequenced after all isolated RNA was converted to cDNA. Clones were read by immunoSEQ multiplex PCR, and TCRdb kept only the in-frame ones, dropping some. The sample lists around 16,000 clones, just over 70% occurring once. For these receptors, no antigen is known. Material: stem cell memory CD4+ T cells from blood. The receptors here all came from a man between 25 and 39 years old with type 1 diabetes.

This clone was seen only a few times. V is TRBV4-3 and J is TRBJ1-1; tentative D call: TRBD1 (6 bases). This CDR3 spans 15 amino acids. V was pared by 0 bases and J by 4 bases, with 12 bases between. Germline CDR1 LGHNA, CDR2 YSLEER. CDR3 residues: CASSQDILGGTEAFF. The CDR3 DNA follows: TGCGCCAGCAGCCAAGATATTCTAGGGGGCACTGAAGCTTTCTTT.

This clone appeared once. The chain carries TRBV9 and TRBJ2-5, with 9 bases identical to TRBD2. Germline assignment: CDR1 SGDLS and CDR2 YYNGEE. V shed 4 bases, J shed 5 bases, and the junction held 12 bases outside the gene matches. CDR3 length: 16 amino acids. The DNA for the CDR3 is TGTGCCAGCAGCCTCCAGGGAGCGGGGGGCCTCGAGACCCAGTACTTC. Translated, it gives CASSLQGAGGLETQYF.

J is TRBJ2-7 and V is TRBV15, with 12 bases lining up with TRBD1. This CDR3 contains 16 residues. Trimming took 1 base from V and 2 from J; bases not matched to a gene: 3. Germline loops: CDR1 LNHNV, CDR2 YYDKDF (reference sequence). Here the CDR3 DNA reads TGTGCCACCAGCAGAGGCGGGACAGGGGGCCCCTACGAGCAGTACTTC. Protein sequence: CATSRGGTGGPYEQYF. Supplemented by reference TRBV15 and TRBJ2-7, the full variable domain reads DAMVIQNPRYQVTQFGKPVTLSCSQTLNHNVMYWYQQKSSQAPKLLFHYYDKDFNNEADTPDNFQSRRPNTSFCFLDIRSPGLGDTAMYLCATSRGGTGGPYEQYFGPGTRLTVT.

This chain links TRBV15 with TRBJ2-1; TRBD1 matches 7 bases. This CDR3 contains 15 residues. The germline gives CDR1 LNHNV, CDR2 YYDKDF (reference sequence). V gave up 0 bases and J gave up 7 bases; unmatched junction bases: 6. The chain's CDR3 is CATSRDRDRENEQFF. The CDR3 DNA follows: TGTGCCACCAGCAGAGATCGAGACAGGGAGAATGAGCAGTTCTTC. The full variable domain, completed using reference TRBV15 and TRBJ2-1, is DAMVIQNPRYQVTQFGKPVTLSCSQTLNHNVMYWYQQKSSQAPKLLFHYYDKDFNNEADTPDNFQSRRPNTSFCFLDIRSPGLGDTAMYLCATSRDRDRENEQFFGPGTRLTVL.

The chain uses TRBV7-2 and TRBJ1-1; the D gene is possibly TRBD1 (5 bases). The CDR3 covers 13 residues. Trimming stripped 5 bases from V and 6 bases from J, with 13 bases between. The germline V gene encodes CDR1 SGHTA and CDR2 FQGNSA. The CDR3 DNA follows: TGTGCCAGCAGCATTCAGGGAAGGGCTGAAGCTTTCTTT. Protein sequence: CASSIQGRAEAFF.

The chain joins TRBV30 to TRBJ1-2; D unresolved. V lost 5 bases and J lost 9, with 19 bases in between. In germline, CDR1 is GTSNPN, CDR2 SVGIG (reference sequence). The CDR3 has 13 residues. CDR3 DNA: TGTGCCTGGGACGGACTGTCGTCTTTAAGCTACACCTTC. As protein: CAWDGLSSLSYTF.

V gene TRBV10-1 combines with J gene TRBJ2-7, with 7 bases aligning to TRBD2. The trim removed 3 bases at V and 4 bases at J, leaving 6 bases unmatched. Looked up from germline, CDR1 is WNHNN and CDR2 is SYGVQD (reference sequence). This CDR3 has 14 amino acids. CDR3 sequence: CASSESLAPYEQYF. DNA for the CDR3: TGCGCCAGCAGTGAATCACTAGCGCCGTACGAGCAGTACTTC.

The chain uses TRBV18 and TRBJ2-3; 8 bases align to TRBD1. V shed 5 bases and J 0 bases; nucleotides not matched to a gene: 7. This CDR3 is 16 amino acids long. Germline-derived CDR1 and CDR2 are KGHSH and LQKENI. The CDR3 loop is CASSGGQAISTDTQYF. DNA of the CDR3: TGTGCCAGCTCAGGGGGACAGGCGATCAGCACAGATACGCAGTATTTT.

The genes are TRBV7-9 and TRBJ1-1; perhaps TRBD1 as D (5 bases). CDR3 size: 14 residues. The germline gives CDR1 SEHNR, CDR2 FQNEAQ (reference sequence). V was cut by 0 bases and J by 2 bases, with 7 bases left in between. For the CDR3, the DNA is TGTGCCAGCAGCTTAGCCAGGGTTAACACTGAAGCTTTCTTT. Encoded protein: CASSLARVNTEAFF.

The genes are TRBV7-9 and TRBJ2-2, with D perhaps TRBD2 (7 bases). Trimming left V 6 bases short and J 4 bases short, with 27 bases between. The CDR3 is 19 amino acids. Germline V gene lookup returns CDR1 SEHNR and CDR2 FQNEAQ (reference sequence). The DNA for the CDR3 is TGTGCCAGCAGTTCTCCCCAGGCGGGGGCCGACGAGGGCACCGGGGAGCTGTTTTTT. As protein: CASSSPQAGADEGTGELFF.

In DNA, the CDR3 is TGTGCCAGCTCACCCGGTAAACACAATGAGCAGTTCTTC. As protein: CASSPGKHNEQFF. J is TRBJ2-1 and V is TRBV18; D gene uncertain. The V end lost 3 bases, the J end lost 5 bases, and 8 bases lay between the germline ends. The CDR3 has 13 amino acids. Germline CDR1 is KGHSH and CDR2 is LQKENI. Full variable domain (missing parts from reference TRBV18 and TRBJ2-1): NAGVMQNPRHLVRRRGQEARLRCSPMKGHSHVYWYRQLPEEGLKFMVYLQKENIIDESGMPKERFSAEFPKEGPSILRIQQVVRGDSAAYFCASSPGKHNEQFFGPGTRLTVL.

Only a few counts were recorded for this clone. The junction shows a germline mismatch at one end, possibly a read error. The chain carries TRBV7-2 and TRBJ1-2, with D uncertain. There are 12 residues in the CDR3. In germline, CDR1 is SGHTA, CDR2 FQGNSA. The CDR3 bases are TGTGCCAGCAGCTTAGCGCGGGCCAGCCAAGATTTC. Protein: CASSLARASQDF.

The chain carries TRBV4-3 and TRBJ1-2; TRBD1 matches at 8 bases. Losses at the gene ends were 0 bases for V and 3 bases for J; bases not matched to a gene: 9. The CDR3 consists of 17 residues. Germline assignment: CDR1 LGHNA and CDR2 YSLEER. The CDR3 region has the DNA TGCGCCAGCAGCCAAGATCTAGGACAGGGAGGAGACTATGGCTACACCTTC. Its translation is CASSQDLGQGGDYGYTF.

The V call is TRBV2, the J call TRBJ1-2; D may be TRBD1 (6 bases). The CDR3 extends over 14 amino acids. V was trimmed by 6 bases and J by 8 bases, leaving 19 bases between them. Germline lookup yields CDR1 SNHLY and CDR2 FYNNEI. This CDR3 is CASRARGGSRGYTF. CDR3 coding DNA: TGTGCCAGCAGAGCCCGGGGGGGCTCGAGGGGCTACACCTTC.

The chain links TRBV7-9 to TRBJ1-5; D may be TRBD1 (6 bases). Germline CDR1 SEHNR, CDR2 FQNEAQ (reference sequence). The CDR3 sequence is 14 residues long. Trimming took off 5 bases at V and 5 bases at J, with 13 bases between the two ends. This chain's CDR3 is CASSRGGADQPQHF. In DNA form, the CDR3 reads TGTGCCAGCAGCCGGGGGGGGGCGGATCAGCCCCAGCATTTT. The full variable domain, completed using reference TRBV7-9 and TRBJ1-5, is DTGVSQNPRHKITKRGQNVTFRCDPISEHNRLYWYRQTLGQGPEFLTYFQNEAQLEKSRLLSDRFSAERPKGSFSTLEIQRTEQGDSAMYLCASSRGGADQPQHFGDGTRLSIL.

This clone was picked up one time. This chain links TRBV7-3 with TRBJ2-3; perhaps TRBD2 as D (6 bases). With 0 bases removed from V and 4 bases from J, the gap between germline ends came to 11 bases. The CDR3 consists of 15 residues. CDR1 is SGHTA, CDR2 FQGTGA, per germline. CDR3 sequence reads: CASSLTSGMADTQYF. CDR3 DNA: TGTGCCAGCAGCTTAACTAGCGGAATGGCAGATACGCAGTATTTT.

The chain links TRBV16 to TRBJ2-4; TRBD1 matches at 8 bases. CDR3 length equals 14 residues. Germline-derived CDR1 and CDR2 are KGHSY and FQNENV. V was pared by 11 bases and J by 0 bases, with 6 bases of the junction left unmatched. CDR3 amino acids: CACGQGGAKNIQYF. Written as DNA, the CDR3 is TGTGCCTGCGGACAGGGAGGAGCCAAAAACATTCAGTACTTC.

The chain combines TRBV11-2 with TRBJ2-1; TRBD1 matches at 9 bases. The J segment lost 9 bases and the V segment lost 5 bases, leaving 5 bases of the junction unmatched. The CDR3 consists of 13 residues. The germline CDR1 and CDR2 sequences are SGHAT and FQNNGV. CDR3 DNA sequence: TGTGCCAGCAGCCCGGACAGGGGCACTGAGCAGTTCTTC. Translating gives CASSPDRGTEQFF.

This clone was detected only a few times. This sequence joins TRBV28 and TRBJ1-5, with 7 bases that match TRBD1. This CDR3 spans 14 amino acids. Germline loops: CDR1 MDHEN, CDR2 SYDVKM. The J segment lost 6 bases and the V segment lost 4 bases, leaving 6 bases of the junction unmatched. The CDR3 DNA follows: TGTGCCAGCAGTTCCCAGGGGGGTCCTCAGCCCCAGCATTTT. Its protein is CASSSQGGPQPQHF.

The chain recombines TRBV18 with TRBJ1-1; unclear D gene. The germline gives CDR1 KGHSH, CDR2 LQKENI. The germline V and J ends were trimmed by 5 bases and 1 base, with 8 bases remaining between them. This CDR3 region has 13 residues. In DNA, the CDR3 is TGTGCCAGCTCAACCGAGGCGAACACTGAAGCTTTCTTT. It codes for CASSTEANTEAFF.

This clone has a single count. This sequence joins TRBV19 and TRBJ2-2, with D possibly being TRBD2 (5 bases). V shed 7 bases and J shed 1 base, with 19 bases lying between them. From germline, CDR1 is LNHDA and CDR2 SQIVND (reference sequence). This CDR3 region has 17 residues. Written as DNA, the CDR3 is TGTGCCAGTACCCTCTACGGCCCTAGCCAGAACACCGGGGAGCTGTTTTTT. It codes for CASTLYGPSQNTGELFF.

In its sample, this clone was seen once. CDR3 in DNA: TGTGCCAGCAGTGTGACAGGCCGAACTGAAGCTTTCTTT. The encoded protein is CASSVTGRTEAFF. V gene TRBV2 combines with J gene TRBJ1-1, with D maybe TRBD1 (6 bases). Looked up from germline, CDR1 is SNHLY and CDR2 is FYNNEI. This CDR3 comprises 13 residues. Trimming stripped 4 bases from V and 5 bases from J, with 11 bases between.

The chain uses TRBV29-1 and TRBJ2-1; 7 bases are a match to TRBD1. CDR1 is SQVTM and CDR2 is ANQGSEA in the germline V gene. V shed 6 bases, J shed 8 bases, and the junction held 16 bases outside the gene matches. The CDR3 loop spans 15 amino acids. In DNA, the CDR3 is TGCAGCGTAGACAGGGAGTCCTCCGCAAGCTATGAGCAGTTCTTC. Encoded protein: CSVDRESSASYEQFF.

The V call is TRBV9, the J call TRBJ2-1; TRBD2 matches 12 bases. The V gene end was trimmed by 3 bases and the J gene end by 7 bases; junction bases not matched to a gene: 5. CDR1 is SGDLS, CDR2 YYNGEE, per germline. CDR3 length equals 15 residues. CDR3 in DNA: TGTGCCAGCAGCGAGACTAGCGGGGGCCGTAATGAGCAGTTCTTC. Its protein product is CASSETSGGRNEQFF.

This clone was observed a few times. The chain uses TRBV18 and TRBJ1-4, with TRBD1 matching over 11 bases. This CDR3 has 14 amino acids. The V gene end was trimmed by 4 bases and the J gene end by 5 bases; junction bases not matched to a gene: 0. Per the germline V gene, CDR1 is KGHSH and CDR2 is LQKENI. The CDR3 loop is CASSRDRGNEKLFF. The CDR3 DNA sequence: TGTGCCAGCTCACGGGACAGGGGGAATGAAAAACTGTTTTTT.

A few counts support this clone. The rearrangement links TRBV6-1 to TRBJ1-2; D is possibly TRBD1 (6 bases). Germline V gene sequence: CDR1 MNHNS, CDR2 SASEGT. V lost 0 bases, J lost 4 bases, and 6 bases lay in between. CDR3 length: 13 amino acids. CDR3 DNA sequence: TGTGCCAGCAGTGAAGCAGGGGGCTATGGCTACACCTTC. Translating gives CASSEAGGYGYTF.

This chain uses TRBV6-1 with TRBJ2-7, with unresolved D. The germline CDR1 and CDR2 sequences are MNHNS and SASEGT. The CDR3 has 14 residues. V was trimmed by 4 bases and J by 6 bases, leaving 16 bases between them. The chain's CDR3 is CASSGYTLPIEQYF. CDR3 DNA sequence: TGTGCCAGCAGTGGATACACCCTCCCGATCGAGCAGTACTTC.

The chain joins TRBV6-1 to TRBJ2-1, with a possible D match to TRBD2 (5 bases). The CDR3 has 14 amino acids. The germline gives CDR1 MNHNS, CDR2 SASEGT. Trimming shortened V by 4 bases and J by 3 bases, and 10 bases separated the two germline ends. CDR3: CASSVAEGYNEQFF. CDR3 sequence (DNA): TGTGCCAGCAGTGTAGCCGAGGGCTACAATGAGCAGTTCTTC.

The rearrangement uses TRBV5-6 and TRBJ2-5; TRBD1 is a possible D gene (5 bases). This CDR3 comprises 12 residues. The V and J ends lost 4 bases and 3 bases respectively, with 7 bases between them. Germline-derived CDR1 and CDR2 are SGHDT and YYEEEE. The chain's CDR3 is CASSLTEETQYF. The CDR3 nucleotides are TGTGCCAGCAGCCTGACAGAAGAGACCCAGTACTTC.

This chain connects TRBV4-2 to TRBJ2-5; the D is unclear. V lost 0 bases and J lost 2, with 7 bases in between. The CDR3 has 14 residues. Per germline, CDR1 LGHNA and CDR2 YNFKEQ. The CDR3 nucleotides read TGTGCCAGCAGCCAAGACTTCGGGCAAGAGACCCAGTACTTC. Amino acids: CASSQDFGQETQYF.